The 24 T cell receptor beta chains presented below share a single source sample, sequenced in a study of vaccination and CD4 T cells after COVID-19. Oncomine TCR Beta short-read sequencing was applied to DNA from cultured CD4+ T cells. TCRdb fed the PCR reads into MiXCR, producing one record per CDR3 protein. The table records some 17,000 distinct CDR3 sequences, around three fifths of them present only once. What these receptors recognize is not known. Treatment specified: approximately nine-day PBMC culture with coronavirus spike peptide pools or control peptides (ViraFEST assay). Sequenced here: CD4+ T cells from blood, cultured in vitro, sampled after SARS-CoV-2 vaccination. These receptors came from a human donor who had recovered from COVID-19.

This clonotype was counted between two and nine times. The rearrangement joins TRBV10-3 to TRBJ2-7; 9 bases map to TRBD1. The junction had 7 bases not matched to a gene; V was cut back by 6 bases and J by 4 bases. The germline V gene encodes CDR1 ENHRY and CDR2 SYGVKD. The CDR3 is 14 amino acids. In DNA form, the CDR3 reads TGTGCCATCAGCGGGACAGGGTCCTCATACGAGCAGTACTTC. This encodes CAISGTGSSYEQYF.

V and J are TRBV6-2 or TRBV6-3 and TRBJ1-1, with 8 bases fitting TRBD1. The V segment lost 0 bases and the J segment 0 bases; nucleotides outside the gene matches: 3. The V gene's germline CDR1 is MNHEY and CDR2 SVGEGT. The CDR3 runs to 16 residues. The CDR3 is CASSYSTGDLNTEAFF. CDR3 DNA sequence: TGTGCCAGCAGTTACTCGACAGGGGACTTGAACACTGAAGCTTTCTTT.

The chain combines TRBV2 with TRBJ2-1, with D unclear. The CDR3 has 15 residues. Trimming shortened V by 7 bases and J by 5 bases, and 18 bases separated the two germline ends. Germline CDR1 SNHLY, CDR2 FYNNEI. The DNA of the CDR3 is TGTGCCAGCACCCACAGTTCCCACACACACAATGAGCAGTTCTTC. It yields the protein CASTHSSHTHNEQFF. Full variable domain (missing parts from reference TRBV2 and TRBJ2-1): EPEVTQTPSHQVTQMGQEVILRCVPISNHLYFYWYRQILGQKVEFLVSFYNNEISEKSEIFDDQFSVERPDGSNFTLKIRSTKLEDSAMYFCASTHSSHTHNEQFFGPGTRLTVL.

A few counts support this clonotype. The gene calls are TRBV27 and TRBJ1-6; D uncertain. Trimming shortened V by 2 bases and J by 0 bases, and 17 bases separated the two germline ends. The CDR3 totals 19 residues. The germline V gene encodes CDR1 MNHEY and CDR2 SMNVEV (reference sequence). The CDR3, as DNA: TGTGCCAGCAGTTTACATGTCAAGGCAGGAAGCTCCTATAATTCACCCCTCCACTTT. Encoded protein: CASSLHVKAGSSYNSPLHF.

The rearrangement links TRBV19 to TRBJ1-2; 7 bases map to TRBD1. CDR1 is LNHDA and CDR2 is SQIVND in the germline V gene (reference sequence). The CDR3 length is 14 residues. Trimming at V came to 5 bases and at J to 7 bases, leaving 10 bases not matched to a gene. The CDR3 DNA follows: TGTGCCAGTAGTTCCGGGACAGTCCGTTTTGGCTACACCTTC. Amino acids: CASSSGTVRFGYTF.

The rearrangement links TRBV12-5 to TRBJ2-5; perhaps TRBD2 as D (5 bases). V lost 0 bases, J lost 7 bases, and 15 bases lay in between. The CDR3 length is 15 residues. CDR1 and CDR2 from the germline V gene are LGHNT and FRNRAP. CDR3 nucleotides: TGTGCTAGTGGTTTGGTACGCGGCACTGGAGGGACCCAGTACTTC. This encodes CASGLVRGTGGTQYF. Using reference TRBV12-5 and TRBJ2-5 for the parts outside the CDR3, the full variable domain is DARVTQTPRHKVTEMGQEVTMRCQPILGHNTVFWYRQTMMQGLELLAYFRNRAPLDDSGMPKDRFSAEMPDATLATLKIQPSEPRDSAVYFCASGLVRGTGGTQYFGPGTRLLVL.

This clonotype was recorded a few times. The J gene is TRBJ1-5, the V gene TRBV20-1, with D uncertain. V dropped 4 bases and J dropped 0 bases, with 7 bases sitting between them. The length of the CDR3 is 13 residues. Germline lookup yields CDR1 DFQATT and CDR2 SNEGSKA (reference sequence). The CDR3 protein is CSANRYSNQPQHF. In DNA, the CDR3 is TGCAGTGCTAATAGGTATAGCAATCAGCCCCAGCATTTT.

The CDR3 sequence is CASSGQGVRAKNIQYF. The CDR3 region has the DNA TGTGCCAGCAGCGGCCAAGGGGTTCGAGCCAAAAACATTCAGTACTTC. The gene calls are TRBV7-9 and TRBJ2-4; TRBD1 is a possible D gene (5 bases). CDR3 length equals 16 residues. V was clipped by 5 bases and J by 0 bases, with 14 bases between them. The germline CDR1 and CDR2 sequences are SEHNR and FQNEAQ (reference sequence).

This clonotype was detected a few times. The chain joins TRBV19 to TRBJ1-2; D gene ambiguous. The germline V and J ends were trimmed by 6 bases and 5 bases, with 16 bases remaining between them. CDR3 length: 14 residues. CDR1 and CDR2 (germline): LNHDA, SQIVND (reference sequence). The CDR3 sequence: CASRRQNIGYGYTF. The CDR3 DNA is TGTGCCAGTAGAAGGCAGAACATCGGGTATGGCTACACCTTC. Looking up the rest from reference TRBV19 and TRBJ1-2 gives the full variable domain: DGGITQSPKYLFRKEGQNVTLSCEQNLNHDAMYWYRQDPGQGLRLIYYSQIVNDFQKGDIAEGYSVSREKKESFPLTVTSAQKNPTAFYLCASRRQNIGYGYTFGSGTRLTVV.

The V call is TRBV20-1, the J call TRBJ2-5, with unresolved D. Trimming stripped 6 bases from V and 5 bases from J, with 10 bases between. There are 11 residues in the CDR3. From germline, CDR1 is DFQATT and CDR2 SNEGSKA (reference sequence). The CDR3 region is CSAALKETQYF. In DNA form, the CDR3 reads TGCAGTGCAGCCCTGAAGGAGACCCAGTACTTC.

V gene TRBV30 combines with J gene TRBJ1-5, with TRBD1 matching 7 bases. Germline CDR1 reads GTSNPN; CDR2 reads SVGIG (reference sequence). The length of the CDR3 is 13 residues. V lost 2 bases and J lost 10; bases outside the gene matches: 8. CDR3 nucleotide sequence: TGTGCCTGGAGTTCCACAGGGGAAAGTCCCCAGCATTTT. It specifies CAWSSTGESPQHF. Combining the CDR3 with reference TRBV30 and TRBJ1-5 gives the whole variable domain SQTIHQWPATLVQPVGSPLSLECTVEGTSNPNLYWYRQAAGRGLQLLFYSVGIGQISSEVPQNLSASRPQDRQFILSSKKLLLSDSGFYLCAWSSTGESPQHFGDGTRLSIL.

This chain joins TRBV6-2 or TRBV6-3 and TRBJ2-7; possible D gene TRBD2, 5 bases. V was trimmed by 1 base and J by 6 bases, leaving 13 bases between them. CDR1 is MNHEY, CDR2 SVGEGT, per germline. The CDR3 length is 14 residues. The CDR3 sequence: CASSYFAEDSEQYF. In DNA form, the CDR3 reads TGTGCCAGCAGTTACTTCGCGGAGGATAGCGAGCAGTACTTC.

This clonotype has more than one count but fewer than ten. CDR3 protein: CSAPSDRTAKQYF. The CDR3 nucleotides are TGCAGTGCCCCCTCTGACAGGACAGCAAAGCAGTACTTC. The chain combines TRBV20-1 with TRBJ2-7, with D possibly being TRBD1 (6 bases). CDR1 and CDR2 (germline): DFQATT, SNEGSKA (reference sequence). V lost 6 bases and J lost 8, with 20 bases in between. CDR3 length: 13 residues.

The chain recombines TRBV7-2 with TRBJ1-5, with a weak D call TRBD1 (6 bases). V was trimmed by 2 bases and J by 4 bases, leaving 9 bases between them. CDR3 length: 14 residues. Germline V CDR1 and CDR2: SGHTA, FQGNSA. The CDR3 spells CASSLQGLNQPQHF. DNA for the CDR3: TGTGCCAGCAGCTTACAGGGGTTGAATCAGCCCCAGCATTTT.

The gene calls are TRBV24-1 and TRBJ1-5, with a tentative D call TRBD1 (5 bases). V gave up 0 bases and J gave up 5 bases, with 7 bases separating them. The CDR3 is 14 amino acids. The germline V gene has CDR1 KGHDR and CDR2 SFDVKD. The CDR3 region has the DNA TGTGCCACCAGTGATTTGACAGGCGATCAGCCCCAGCATTTT. This gives the protein CATSDLTGDQPQHF.

The CDR3, as DNA: TGTGCCAGCAGGGATAGCGGGGGGGCCCCCTACGAGCAGTACTTC. As protein: CASRDSGGAPYEQYF. This chain joins TRBV6-1 and TRBJ2-7, with TRBD2 matching 11 bases. The CDR3 runs 15 residues. Germline V gene data show CDR1 as MNHNS and CDR2 as SASEGT. The V gene end was trimmed by 6 bases and the J gene end by 2 bases; junction bases not matched to a gene: 6.

This clonotype turned up a few times. The chain's CDR3 is CASSSGRKPQHF. CDR3 nucleotides: TGTGCCAGCAGTTCCGGTAGGAAGCCCCAGCATTTT. The gene calls are TRBV6-5 and TRBJ1-5, with D hard to call. This CDR3 is 12 amino acids long. V gave up 4 bases and J gave up 8 bases, with 9 bases separating them. The germline V gene encodes CDR1 MNHEY and CDR2 SVGAGI.

V is TRBV11-3 and J is TRBJ2-2; D is unclear. V gave up 1 base and J gave up 6 bases, with 6 bases separating them. CDR3 size: 13 residues. Looked up from germline, CDR1 is SGHNT and CDR2 is YENEEA. The CDR3 DNA reads as TGTGCCAGCAGCTTAGTAGCATCCGGGGAGCTGTTTTTT. Amino acid sequence: CASSLVASGELFF. Looking up the rest from reference TRBV11-3 and TRBJ2-2 gives the full variable domain: EAGVVQSPRYKIIEKKQPVAFWCNPISGHNTLYWYLQNLGQGPELLIRYENEEAVDDSQLPKDRFSAERLKGVDSTLKIQPAELGDSAVYLCASSLVASGELFFGEGSRLTVL.

The J gene is TRBJ2-2, the V gene TRBV7-2, with 7 bases that match TRBD2. The CDR3 has 16 amino acids. Per germline, CDR1 SGHTA and CDR2 FQGNSA. After removal of 8 bases from V and 3 bases from J, the junction contained 12 bases not matched to a gene. CDR3 sequence reads: CASLKDWGRDTGELFF. CDR3 sequence (DNA): TGTGCCAGCCTTAAAGATTGGGGGAGGGACACCGGGGAGCTGTTTTTT.

The J gene is TRBJ1-6, the V gene TRBV20-1; TRBD1 aligns across 7 bases. CDR3 length: 15 amino acids. The V gene end was trimmed by 4 bases and the J gene end by 5 bases; junction bases not matched to a gene: 8. Germline assignment: CDR1 DFQATT and CDR2 SNEGSKA (reference sequence). The CDR3 nucleotides read TGCAGTGCTATAGACAGGGCTTTTAATAATTCACCCCTCCACTTT. Protein sequence: CSAIDRAFNNSPLHF.

The V and J genes are TRBV19 and TRBJ2-5; no reliable D call. Deletions cut 2 bases from V and 6 bases from J, with 10 bases between. The CDR3 sequence is 13 residues long. Germline V CDR1 and CDR2: LNHDA, SQIVND (reference sequence). The CDR3 nucleotides are TGTGCCAGTAGTATAACCCCCCAGCAGACCCAGTACTTC. Protein product: CASSITPQQTQYF.

This rearrangement joins TRBV6-5 to TRBJ1-1; D is possibly TRBD1 (5 bases). From germline, CDR1 is MNHEY and CDR2 SVGAGI. The CDR3 is made up of 14 amino acids. Between the trimmed V and J ends, which lost 4 bases and 10 bases, there was a span of 19 bases. DNA of the CDR3: TGTGCCAGCAGTTCACACCAAGGGGCCCAAGGAGCTTTCTTT. This sequence encodes CASSSHQGAQGAFF.

The chain is built from TRBV5-4 and TRBJ1-1, with a tentative D call TRBD1 (5 bases). The germline CDR1 and CDR2 sequences are SGHNT and YYREEE (reference sequence). The CDR3 sequence is 14 residues long. The V end lost 0 bases, the J end lost 2 bases, and 8 bases lay between the germline ends. CDR3 in DNA: TGTGCCAGCAGCTTGGATAGGGGTAACACTGAAGCTTTCTTT. It is translated as CASSLDRGNTEAFF.

The chain links TRBV15 to TRBJ1-1; no definite D call. The CDR3 totals 13 residues. CDR1 is LNHNV and CDR2 is YYDKDF in the germline V gene (reference sequence). V gave up 0 bases and J gave up 6 bases, with 8 bases separating them. The CDR3 bases are TGTGCCACCAGCAGAGACACGATAGCTGAAGCTTTCTTT. As protein: CATSRDTIAEAFF.